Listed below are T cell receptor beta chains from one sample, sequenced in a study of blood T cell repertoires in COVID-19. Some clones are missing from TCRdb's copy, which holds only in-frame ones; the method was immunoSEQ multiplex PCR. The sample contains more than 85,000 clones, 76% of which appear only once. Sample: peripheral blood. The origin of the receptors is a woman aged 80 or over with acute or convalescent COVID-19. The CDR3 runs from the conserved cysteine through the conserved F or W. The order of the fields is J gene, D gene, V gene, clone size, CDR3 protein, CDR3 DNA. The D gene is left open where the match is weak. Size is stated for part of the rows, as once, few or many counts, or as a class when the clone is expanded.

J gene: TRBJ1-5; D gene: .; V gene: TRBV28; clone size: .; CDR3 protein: CASSFPGNSNQPQHF; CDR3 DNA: TGTGCCAGCAGTTTCCCAGGAAATAGCAATCAGCCCCAGCATTTT
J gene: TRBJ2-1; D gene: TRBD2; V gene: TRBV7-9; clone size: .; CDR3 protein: CASSPGLAGVVYEQFF; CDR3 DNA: TGTGCCAGCAGCCCAGGACTAGCGGGAGTGGTATATGAGCAGTTCTTC
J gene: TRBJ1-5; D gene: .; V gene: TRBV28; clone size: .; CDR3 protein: CASSYGQGAYQPQHF; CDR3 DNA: TGTGCCAGCAGCTACGGACAAGGAGCCTATCAGCCCCAGCATTTT
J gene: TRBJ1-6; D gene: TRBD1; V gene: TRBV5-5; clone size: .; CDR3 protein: CASSSGQGNSPLHF; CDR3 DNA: TGTGCCAGCAGCTCGGGACAGGGAAATTCACCCCTCCACTTT
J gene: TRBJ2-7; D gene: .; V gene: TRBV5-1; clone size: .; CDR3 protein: CASSLDRDLYEQYF; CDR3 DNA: TGCGCCAGCAGCTTGGACAGGGACCTCTACGAGCAGTACTTC
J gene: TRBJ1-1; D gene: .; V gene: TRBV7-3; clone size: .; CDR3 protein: CASSDLGRVNTEAFF; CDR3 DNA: TGTGCCAGCAGCGACTTGGGCAGGGTAAACACTGAAGCTTTCTTT
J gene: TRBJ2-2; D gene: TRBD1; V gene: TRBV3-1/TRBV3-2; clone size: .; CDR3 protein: CASSLDRGLQRTGELFF; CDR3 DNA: TGTGCCAGCAGCCTTGACAGGGGGCTCCAAAGAACCGGGGAGCTGTTTTTT
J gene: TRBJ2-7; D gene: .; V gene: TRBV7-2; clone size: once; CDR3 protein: CASSLFDEQYF; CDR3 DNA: TGTGCCAGCAGCTTATTCGACGAGCAGTACTTC
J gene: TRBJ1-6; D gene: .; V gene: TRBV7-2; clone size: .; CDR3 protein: CASSLATTGINSPLHF; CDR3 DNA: TGTGCCAGCAGCTTAGCCACCACAGGGATCAATTCACCCCTCCACTTT
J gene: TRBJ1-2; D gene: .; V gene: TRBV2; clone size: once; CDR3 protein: CASSEGRGNYGYTF; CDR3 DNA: TGTGCCAGCAGTGAAGGCAGGGGCAACTATGGCTACACCTTC
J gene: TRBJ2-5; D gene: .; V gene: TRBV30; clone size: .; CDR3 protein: CAAGSEVEETQYF; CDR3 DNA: TGTGCCGCCGGAAGTGAGGTGGAAGAGACCCAGTACTTC